This T cell receptor beta chain was observed in a study of OX40 agonist ivuxolimab in advanced cancers. Profiling relied on immunoSEQ multiplex PCR, and the TCRdb table lists in-frame clones only, not all of them. The sample records approximately 90,000 clones, about 83% being singletons. Sample: CD4+ or CD8+ T cells sorted from blood, taken in a trial of the OX40 agonist ivuxolimab. The origin of this receptor is an adult with an advanced solid tumor such as melanoma, head and neck, liver or kidney cancer.

The CDR3 DNA follows: TGTGCCATCACCGAAGGCGGGACGGTTACAACCGGGGAGCTGTTTTTT. It translates to CAITEGGTVTTGELFF. The chain has TRBV10-3 and TRBJ2-2; perhaps TRBD2 as D (6 bases). The V and J ends lost 7 bases and 5 bases respectively, with 20 bases between them. This CDR3 has 16 residues. Per the germline V gene, CDR1 is ENHRY and CDR2 is SYGVKD.